The 18 T cell receptor beta chains reported below all come from one sample, sequenced in a study of blood T cells in healthy people across ages. A second about 7 to 11 cycle PCR used barcoded and J-beta primers. TCRdb reprocessed the 5' RACE reads via MiXCR and lists one record per CDR3 protein. The top ten clones hold about 7.7% of a sample with 1.5 million to 2 million distinct CDR3 sequences, about 30% of them seen once. Specimen: blood. These receptors came from a woman aged 25 to 39 in good health.

With regard to this clonotype: The CDR3 ends on some other residue instead of the conserved phenylalanine or tryptophan, so this is likely a read error. The chain carries TRBV20-1 and TRBJ2-3, with D perhaps TRBD2 (5 bases). The length of the CDR3 is 17 residues. The germline V gene has CDR1 DFQATT and CDR2 SNEGSKA (reference sequence). With 3 bases removed from V and 1 base from J, the gap between germline ends came to 20 bases. Here the CDR3 reads CSARPILGPTGTDTQYL. The CDR3 nucleotides read TGCAGTGCTAGGCCCATACTAGGACCCACGGGCACAGATACGCAGTATTTG.

The rearrangement uses TRBV6-6 and TRBJ1-1; D unclear. V was pared by 5 bases and J by 0 bases, with 10 bases between. The CDR3 runs to 14 residues. Germline CDR1 is MNHNY and CDR2 is SVGAGI (reference sequence). CDR3 sequence (DNA): TGTGCCAGCAGTCTACAACAGATGAACACTGAAGCTTTCTTT. Amino acids: CASSLQQMNTEAFF.

To note about this clonotype: The junction departs from the called germline gene at one end, perhaps through a read error. The V and J genes are TRBV15 and TRBJ1-4; D is unresolved. There are 16 residues in the CDR3. The germline gives CDR1 LNHNV, CDR2 YYDKDF (reference sequence). The CDR3: CATNRDRSVMNEKLFF. In DNA form, the CDR3 reads TGTGCCACCAACAGAGACCGTTCAGTCATGAATGAAAAACTGTTTTTT.

This chain connects TRBV7-9 to TRBJ2-1; D is undetermined. Trimming removed 0 bases at V and 6 bases at J, with 6 bases between. CDR3 size: 13 residues. The germline V gene encodes CDR1 SEHNR and CDR2 FQNEAQ (reference sequence). CDR3 sequence: CASSLAQANEQFF. CDR3 DNA sequence: TGTGCCAGCAGCTTAGCGCAAGCCAATGAGCAGTTCTTC.

This clonotype was counted between two and nine times. CDR3 region: CASSLTAGDEQYF. The CDR3 bases are TGTGCCAGCAGCTTAACGGCCGGGGACGAGCAGTACTTC. The J gene is TRBJ2-7, the V gene TRBV7-3, with D possibly matching TRBD2 (5 bases). There are 13 residues in the CDR3. Between the trimmed V and J ends, which lost 0 bases and 5 bases, there was a span of 8 bases. CDR1 SGHTA and CDR2 FQGTGA come from the germline V gene.

The rearrangement joins TRBV7-8 to TRBJ1-6; D gene uncertain. The CDR3 runs 12 residues. Germline V gene lookup returns CDR1 SGHVS and CDR2 FQNEAQ. V was trimmed by 5 bases and J by 18 bases, leaving 17 bases between them. CDR3 sequence: CASSPSAGASHF. The CDR3 DNA sequence: TGTGCCAGCAGCCCCAGTGCGGGAGCGTCCCACTTT.

V gene TRBV7-2 combines with J gene TRBJ2-2; D perhaps matches TRBD1 (5 bases). V was shortened by 4 bases and J by 6 bases, with 18 bases between the two germline ends. Germline V CDR1 and CDR2: SGHTA, FQGNSA. The CDR3 runs 16 residues. This chain's CDR3 is CASSSGGRVLAGELFF. Here the CDR3 DNA reads TGTGCCAGCAGCTCCGGTGGCAGGGTGTTGGCCGGGGAGCTGTTTTTT.

The chain couples TRBV15 to TRBJ1-6; possibly TRBD1 for D (6 bases). V lost 5 bases to trimming and J lost 5 bases, with 10 bases between them. The CDR3 contains 14 residues. In germline, CDR1 is LNHNV, CDR2 YYDKDF (reference sequence). The CDR3 loop reads CATSGQLDNSPLHF. The CDR3 DNA reads TGTGCCACCAGCGGACAGTTAGATAATTCACCCCTCCACTTT.

This clonotype was seen a handful of times. This rearrangement joins TRBV5-1 to TRBJ2-1; 8 bases fit TRBD2. The trim removed 0 bases at V and 10 bases at J, leaving 9 bases unmatched. Germline CDR1 is SGHRS and CDR2 is YFSETQ. This CDR3 has 15 residues. The CDR3 spells CASSLDRTSNREQFF. For the CDR3, the DNA is TGCGCCAGCAGCTTGGATCGGACTAGCAATCGCGAGCAGTTCTTC.

The genes are TRBV20-1 and TRBJ2-7; 8 bases are a match to TRBD2. Germline assignment: CDR1 DFQATT and CDR2 SNEGSKA (reference sequence). The V segment lost 6 bases and the J segment 6 bases; nucleotides outside the gene matches: 13. The CDR3 spans 14 residues. This CDR3 reads CSAQTELAVGEQYF. In nucleotides, the CDR3 is TGCAGTGCCCAAACGGAACTAGCGGTCGGCGAGCAGTACTTC.

The CDR3 loop reads CATSGPGTGDYNEQFF. The CDR3 nucleotides read TGTGCCACCAGTGGTCCCGGGACAGGGGATTACAATGAGCAGTTCTTC. The rearrangement uses TRBV24-1 and TRBJ2-1, with TRBD1 matching over 10 bases. The CDR3 has 16 residues. Trimming removed 5 bases from V and 4 bases from J; junction bases left unmatched: 7. CDR1 KGHDR and CDR2 SFDVKD come from the germline V gene.

This clonotype was found a few times. The chain employs TRBV11-1 and TRBJ2-5; D not certain. Germline lookup yields CDR1 SGHAT and CDR2 FQDESV (reference sequence). This CDR3 is 16 amino acids long. The V end was cut by 5 bases, the J end by 1 base, with 17 bases between. The CDR3 is CASSLVGFVTQETQYF. CDR3 bases: TGTGCCAGCAGCCTAGTGGGATTCGTTACCCAAGAGACCCAGTACTTC.

As concerns this clonotype: This sequence may be a read error, since a much larger clone differs from it by one base. V gene TRBV7-2 combines with J gene TRBJ2-4, with TRBD2 identical over 9 bases. With the DNA end fitting TRBJ2-5 better, the J assignment may be wrong. The CDR3 sequence is 15 residues long. In germline, CDR1 is SGHTA, CDR2 FQGNSA. The CDR3 spells CASSGGLARSGTQYF. CDR3 bases: TGTGCCAGCAGCGGGGGACTAGCCCGGAGTGGGACCCAGTACTTC.

J is TRBJ1-1 and V is TRBV29-1, with D possibly TRBD1 on 5 matching bases. Germline V gene sequence: CDR1 SQVTM, CDR2 ANQGSEA. The CDR3 sequence is 14 residues long. V was cut by 6 bases and J by 1 base, with 15 bases left in between. The CDR3 reads CSVARGDKNTEAFF. The CDR3 nucleotides read TGCAGCGTCGCCCGGGGCGACAAGAACACTGAAGCTTTCTTT.

This clonotype was seen a handful of times. The genes are TRBV2 and TRBJ1-6; no reliable D call. With 3 bases removed from V and 7 bases from J, the gap between germline ends came to 7 bases. Per the germline V gene, CDR1 is SNHLY and CDR2 is FYNNEI. The CDR3 has 13 amino acids. CDR3 sequence (DNA): TGTGCCAGCAGTGAGGCCCCAAATTCACCCCTCCACTTT. This translates into CASSEAPNSPLHF.

Many counts were recorded for this clonotype. This chain links TRBV4-2 with TRBJ2-3, with D possibly TRBD2 on 6 matching bases. V lost 1 base and J lost 0, with 8 bases in between. This CDR3 has 15 residues. Germline-derived CDR1 and CDR2 are LGHNA and YNFKEQ. CDR3 amino acids: CASSQGRVSTDTQYF. Here the CDR3 DNA reads TGTGCCAGCAGCCAAGGGAGGGTTAGCACAGATACGCAGTATTTT.

This clonotype has just a few counts. V is TRBV12-3 or TRBV12-4 and J is TRBJ1-1, with D possibly TRBD1 on 5 matching bases. CDR3 length equals 16 residues. V lost 5 bases to trimming and J lost 0 bases, with 16 bases between them. The CDR3 loop reads CASSVGRGWMNTEAFF. The CDR3 DNA reads as TGTGCCAGCAGTGTCGGTCGGGGGTGGATGAACACTGAAGCTTTCTTT.

V usage is TRBV20-1 and J usage is TRBJ1-1; D not certain. V lost 8 bases to trimming and J lost 3 bases, with 13 bases between them. This CDR3 comprises 12 residues. Germline V gene lookup returns CDR1 DFQATT and CDR2 SNEGSKA (reference sequence). In DNA, the CDR3 is TGCAGTTCGGTTCGCGGAGACACTGAAGCTTTCTTT. This sequence encodes CSSVRGDTEAFF.